Listed here are 24 T cell receptor beta chains from one sample, sequenced in a study of cytomegalovirus exposure and HLA in healthy donors. Use of 60 Vbeta and 13 Jbeta primers characterized the PCR. Libraries were prepared by immunoSEQ multiplex PCR; TCRdb keeps only in-frame clonotypes and omits some of them. The table records around 160,000 clones, around 68% of them present only once. Material: PBMCs. Receptors were obtained from a woman between 40 and 55 years old in good health and CMV-seropositive.

The V call is TRBV5-1, the J call TRBJ2-2, with 7 bases aligning to TRBD2. The CDR3 runs 16 residues. J lost 6 bases, V lost 0 bases, and 8 bases had no gene match. The germline CDR1 and CDR2 sequences are SGHRS and YFSETQ. CDR3: CASSLAPREPPGELFF. The CDR3 coding sequence is TGCGCCAGCAGCTTGGCCCCGCGGGAGCCCCCCGGGGAGCTGTTTTTT.

The CDR3 loop reads CASRPNGGSEAFF. The CDR3 coding sequence is TGTGCCAGCAGACCCAATGGAGGGTCGGAAGCTTTCTTT. The V and J genes are TRBV6-5 and TRBJ1-1; D not resolved. CDR1 MNHEY and CDR2 SVGAGI come from the germline V gene. The CDR3 runs 13 residues. The germline V and J ends were trimmed by 6 bases and 8 bases, with 16 bases remaining between them.

The V call is TRBV5-6, the J call TRBJ1-2; D perhaps matches TRBD1 (5 bases). V lost 5 bases and J lost 4, with 9 bases in between. CDR1 is SGHDT, CDR2 YYEEEE, per germline. This CDR3 spans 12 amino acids. The CDR3 sequence is CASRGTPYGYTF. As DNA, the CDR3 is TGTGCCAGCAGGGGGACTCCCTATGGCTACACCTTC.

The chain recombines TRBV19 with TRBJ1-1, with 11 bases lining up with TRBD1. The germline V gene encodes CDR1 LNHDA and CDR2 SQIVND (reference sequence). CDR3 length: 14 residues. With V trimmed by 6 bases and J by 4 bases, 4 bases remained unmatched. Here the CDR3 reads CASRRGTGGTEAFF. The DNA of the CDR3 is TGTGCCAGTAGACGTGGGACAGGGGGCACTGAAGCTTTCTTT.

The table lists this clone with a few counts. CDR3 sequence: CATSRGESSYNEQFF. CDR3 bases: TGTGCCACCAGCAGAGGGGAGAGCTCCTACAATGAGCAGTTCTTC. The V call is TRBV15, the J call TRBJ2-1; tentative D call: TRBD2 (5 bases). This CDR3 region has 15 residues. V was shortened by 1 base and J by 0 bases, with 7 bases between the two germline ends. CDR1 is LNHNV, CDR2 YYDKDF, per germline (reference sequence).

The V call is TRBV9, the J call TRBJ2-5, with TRBD2 identical over 8 bases. With 0 bases clipped from V and 7 bases from J, the junction kept 5 bases outside the gene matches. The CDR3 has 14 residues. Germline CDR1 SGDLS, CDR2 YYNGEE. The DNA for the CDR3 is TGTGCCAGCAGCGTAGGTAGCGGGACGGGGACCCAGTACTTC. Its protein is CASSVGSGTGTQYF.

The V and J genes are TRBV19 and TRBJ1-1, with D perhaps TRBD1 (5 bases). This CDR3 region has 14 residues. The V gene lost 4 bases and the J gene lost 4 bases, with 13 bases spanning the gap. Germline loops: CDR1 LNHDA, CDR2 SQIVND (reference sequence). The CDR3 spells CASSNMWGGTEAFF. DNA of the CDR3: TGTGCCAGTAGTAATATGTGGGGCGGCACTGAAGCTTTCTTT.

The chain joins TRBV2 to TRBJ2-2, with 11 bases lining up with TRBD2. CDR1 and CDR2 from the germline V gene are SNHLY and FYNNEI. This CDR3 contains 15 residues. V shed 10 bases and J 1 base; nucleotides not matched to a gene: 5. CDR3 DNA: TGTGCCACAGGAGGACTAGCGGGGAACACCGGGGAGCTGTTTTTT. Its translation: CATGGLAGNTGELFF. The entire variable domain, with the rest obtained from reference TRBV2 and TRBJ2-2, is as follows: EPEVTQTPSHQVTQMGQEVILRCVPISNHLYFYWYRQILGQKVEFLVSFYNNEISEKSEIFDDQFSVERPDGSNFTLKIRSTKLEDSAMYFCATGGLAGNTGELFFGEGSRLTVL.

This clone was counted once. This chain uses TRBV5-6 with TRBJ2-5; 11 bases match TRBD2. Germline CDR1 reads SGHDT; CDR2 reads YYEEEE. CDR3 length: 17 amino acids. The junction had 8 bases not matched to a gene; V was cut back by 4 bases and J by 0 bases. The CDR3 coding sequence is TGTGCCAGCAGCCCTCAGACTAGCGGGGCATACCAAGAGACCCAGTACTTC. Translated, it gives CASSPQTSGAYQETQYF.

This clone was seen a handful of times. V is TRBV13 and J is TRBJ2-3, with 9 bases that match TRBD1. V was clipped by 5 bases and J by 3 bases; unmatched bases: 6. CDR1 and CDR2 (germline): PRHDT, FYEKMQ (reference sequence). This CDR3 has 15 amino acids. CDR3 nucleotides: TGTGCCAGCAGCCCGGGACAGGGAATGACAGATACGCAGTATTTT. This sequence encodes CASSPGQGMTDTQYF.

This chain links TRBV15 with TRBJ2-7; 8 bases match TRBD1. The J segment lost 3 bases and the V segment lost 0 bases, leaving 13 bases of the junction unmatched. The CDR3 covers 18 residues. Germline assignment: CDR1 LNHNV and CDR2 YYDKDF (reference sequence). Here the CDR3 DNA reads TGTGCCACCAGCAGAGATCCCCCCGCGACAGGGGACGGCTACGAGCAGTACTTC. Its translation is CATSRDPPATGDGYEQYF.

The genes are TRBV19 and TRBJ2-1; D uncertain. The germline gives CDR1 LNHDA, CDR2 SQIVND (reference sequence). The length of the CDR3 is 13 residues. V was shortened by 3 bases and J by 8 bases, with 11 bases between the two germline ends. The CDR3 is CASSMLVRYEQFF. Written as DNA, the CDR3 is TGTGCCAGTAGTATGTTAGTCCGGTATGAGCAGTTCTTC. Variable domain in full (rest from reference TRBV19 and TRBJ2-1): DGGITQSPKYLFRKEGQNVTLSCEQNLNHDAMYWYRQDPGQGLRLIYYSQIVNDFQKGDIAEGYSVSREKKESFPLTVTSAQKNPTAFYLCASSMLVRYEQFFGPGTRLTVL.

The J gene is TRBJ2-3, the V gene TRBV28, with 10 bases lining up with TRBD2. J lost 5 bases, V lost 2 bases, and 10 bases had no gene match. This CDR3 contains 17 residues. Germline CDR1 is MDHEN and CDR2 is SYDVKM. CDR3 in amino acids: CASSLDGIAGGEDTQYF. The CDR3 DNA is TGTGCCAGCAGTTTAGACGGGATAGCGGGAGGTGAAGATACGCAGTATTTT.

This chain links TRBV6-5 with TRBJ1-2; 9 nucleotides align to TRBD1. Losses at the gene ends were 4 bases for V and 5 bases for J; bases not matched to a gene: 8. This CDR3 has 15 amino acids. Germline lookup yields CDR1 MNHEY and CDR2 SVGAGI. CDR3 sequence reads: CASSSRGDRGYGYTF. The CDR3 region has the DNA TGTGCCAGCAGTTCCCGGGGTGACAGGGGGTATGGCTACACCTTC.

This clone appeared a few times. This chain uses TRBV28 with TRBJ2-3; 9 bases are a match to TRBD2. The V gene end was trimmed by 2 bases and the J gene end by 3 bases; junction bases not matched to a gene: 3. This CDR3 is built from 15 residues. Per the germline V gene, CDR1 is MDHEN and CDR2 is SYDVKM. The CDR3 nucleotides read TGTGCCAGCAGTTTAGGCGGGAGGGAGACAGATACGCAGTATTTT. The encoded protein is CASSLGGRETDTQYF.

The rearrangement uses TRBV7-9 and TRBJ2-1; 8 bases line up with TRBD2. Looked up from germline, CDR1 is SEHNR and CDR2 is FQNEAQ (reference sequence). The junction had 6 bases not matched to a gene; V was cut back by 5 bases and J by 0 bases. This CDR3 spans 16 amino acids. The CDR3 sequence: CASSPIAGPSYNEQFF. The CDR3 DNA follows: TGTGCCAGCAGCCCGATAGCGGGGCCCTCCTACAATGAGCAGTTCTTC. Supplemented by reference TRBV7-9 and TRBJ2-1, the full variable domain reads DTGVSQNPRHKITKRGQNVTFRCDPISEHNRLYWYRQTLGQGPEFLTYFQNEAQLEKSRLLSDRFSAERPKGSFSTLEIQRTEQGDSAMYLCASSPIAGPSYNEQFFGPGTRLTVL.

There are a few counts of this clone. V gene TRBV19 combines with J gene TRBJ1-5; D might be TRBD1 (6 bases). Trimming pared 2 bases from V and 4 bases from J, leaving 9 bases between. CDR1 LNHDA and CDR2 SQIVND come from the germline V gene (reference sequence). The CDR3 contains 14 residues. The CDR3 loop reads CASSIRTENQPQHF. In DNA form, the CDR3 reads TGTGCCAGTAGTATACGGACAGAAAATCAGCCCCAGCATTTT.

This clone was seen only once. V gene TRBV27 combines with J gene TRBJ1-5, with 11 bases fitting TRBD1. V lost 4 bases to trimming and J lost 6 bases; unmatched junction nucleotides: 8. This CDR3 has 16 amino acids. The germline V gene has CDR1 MNHEY and CDR2 SMNVEV (reference sequence). In DNA form, the CDR3 reads TGTGCCAGCAGTTACTCGGGACAGGGGGTTTCTCAGCCCCAGCATTTT. Protein sequence: CASSYSGQGVSQPQHF.

This clone has a handful of counts. V gene TRBV5-6 combines with J gene TRBJ1-1; D is possibly TRBD1 (6 bases). This CDR3 is built from 12 residues. CDR1 and CDR2 from the germline V gene are SGHDT and YYEEEE. V lost 4 bases and J lost 8, with 12 bases in between. The CDR3 DNA reads TGTGCCAGCAGCCGGGGGGCAGGCGAAGCTTTCTTT. This encodes CASSRGAGEAFF.

V usage is TRBV29-1 and J usage is TRBJ1-4, with 10 bases aligning to TRBD1. The CDR3 covers 14 residues. Germline V CDR1 and CDR2: SQVTM, ANQGSEA. Trimming cost V 4 bases and J 7 bases; bases outside gene matches: 6. The DNA for the CDR3 is TGCAGCGTTGGACAGGGGGCGTCTGGTGAAAAACTGTTTTTT. Protein: CSVGQGASGEKLFF.

CDR3 sequence: CASSLGDSHGADTQYF. The CDR3 DNA sequence: TGTGCCAGCAGCTTAGGAGACAGTCATGGCGCAGATACGCAGTATTTT. The chain recombines TRBV11-1 with TRBJ2-3; TRBD1 might be the D (5 bases). This CDR3 comprises 16 residues. The germline V gene encodes CDR1 SGHAT and CDR2 FQDESV (reference sequence). V was cut by 1 base and J by 4 bases, with 15 bases left in between.

J is TRBJ2-3 and V is TRBV27; TRBD1 aligns across 10 bases. The CDR3 is 15 residues long. Germline lookup yields CDR1 MNHEY and CDR2 SMNVEV (reference sequence). The trim removed 6 bases at V and 1 base at J, leaving 4 bases unmatched. The CDR3 protein is CASSPGTGGTDTQYF. The CDR3 region has the DNA TGTGCCAGCAGCCCCGGGACAGGGGGCACAGATACGCAGTATTTT.

The chain joins TRBV2 to TRBJ1-5; D not resolved. V lost 1 base and J lost 6, with 13 bases in between. CDR3 length equals 15 residues. Germline-derived CDR1 and CDR2 are SNHLY and FYNNEI. For the CDR3, the DNA is TGTGCCAGCAGTGAAGAGGTTATATCAGGTCAGCCCCAGCATTTT. Translation gives CASSEEVISGQPQHF.

The chain couples TRBV28 to TRBJ1-2; the D gene is possibly TRBD1 (6 bases). Germline assignment: CDR1 MDHEN and CDR2 SYDVKM. The CDR3 is made up of 16 amino acids. Trimming shortened V by 6 bases and J by 3 bases, and 20 bases separated the two germline ends. CDR3 protein: CASSPSTGKGDYGYTF. The CDR3 region has the DNA TGTGCCAGCAGCCCATCAACAGGGAAAGGGGACTATGGCTACACCTTC.